Presented here are 12 T cell receptor beta chains from one specimen sequenced in a study of shared clonotypes between healthy human individuals. Sequenced by immunoSEQ multiplex PCR; TCRdb stores in-frame clones only, minus some. This sample has more than 2,000,000 clones, with roughly 92% found just once. The material sequenced was naive CD4+ T cells sorted from blood. Subset defined: CD45RA+ positively selected. The receptors shown here come from a man in his late teens or twenties in good health.

This sequence joins TRBV10-2 and TRBJ1-2; perhaps TRBD1 as D (5 bases). V was pared by 0 bases and J by 0 bases, with 8 bases between. This CDR3 contains 15 residues. Germline-derived CDR1 and CDR2 are WSHSY and SAAADI. Here the CDR3 reads CASSESGPTNYGYTF. DNA for the CDR3: TGCGCCAGCAGTGAGTCGGGGCCTACTAACTATGGCTACACCTTC.

The chain carries TRBV5-1 and TRBJ2-7; 11 bases match TRBD2. CDR3 length equals 16 residues. Germline trimming cut 4 bases from V and 1 base from J; bases unmatched to any gene: 7. The germline gives CDR1 SGHRS, CDR2 YFSETQ. The CDR3 nucleotides read TGCGCCAGCAGCCGATCGGGGACTAGCGGATCCTACGAGCAGTACTTC. The encoded protein is CASSRSGTSGSYEQYF. The complete variable domain, with remaining parts taken from reference TRBV5-1 and TRBJ2-7, reads KAGVTQTPRYLIKTRGQQVTLSCSPISGHRSVSWYQQTPGQGLQFLFEYFSETQRNKGNFPGRFSGRQFSNSRSEMNVSTLELGDSALYLCASSRSGTSGSYEQYFGPGTRLTVT.

The chain combines TRBV9 with TRBJ2-1, with 9 bases matching TRBD2. The germline CDR1 and CDR2 sequences are SGDLS and YYNGEE. This CDR3 region has 15 residues. V lost 0 bases, J lost 9 bases, and 7 bases stayed unmatched. CDR3 coding DNA: TGTGCCAGCAGCGTAGAGGCTAGCGGGACCGTTGAGCAGTTCTTC. Translation: CASSVEASGTVEQFF.

The sample holds one count of this clone. The rearrangement uses TRBV7-2 and TRBJ2-1, with D perhaps matching TRBD2 (6 bases). This CDR3 region has 12 residues. CDR1 is SGHTA, CDR2 FQGNSA, per germline. Trimming removed 2 bases from V and 12 bases from J, with 11 bases in between. The CDR3 nucleotides read TGTGCCAGCAGCTTATCGGGGGTCGTGCAGTTCTTC. Protein sequence: CASSLSGVVQFF.

V gene TRBV6-1 combines with J gene TRBJ1-6; TRBD1 agrees at 9 bases. CDR3 length: 14 residues. The V segment lost 8 bases and the J segment 6 bases; nucleotides outside the gene matches: 5. Germline V CDR1 and CDR2: MNHNS, SASEGT. The CDR3: CASDPGQGNSPLHF. Here the CDR3 DNA reads TGTGCCAGCGATCCGGGACAGGGTAATTCACCCCTCCACTTT.

CDR3 DNA: TGTGCCAGTAGGGCCCGGGGCGCGAACACTGAAGCTTTCTTT. Protein sequence: CASRARGANTEAFF. The chain joins TRBV19 to TRBJ1-1, with D possibly matching TRBD1 (5 bases). The length of the CDR3 is 14 residues. Trimming pared 6 bases from V and 1 base from J, leaving 12 bases between. CDR1 is LNHDA and CDR2 is SQIVND in the germline V gene (reference sequence).

A note on this clone: The sample contains more than one DNA sequence encoding this CDR3. The rearrangement uses TRBV7-9 and TRBJ2-7; 8 bases fit TRBD2. V shed 5 bases and J 1 base; nucleotides not matched to a gene: 1. Germline V gene lookup returns CDR1 SEHNR and CDR2 FQNEAQ (reference sequence). This CDR3 spans 13 amino acids. The CDR3 sequence: CASSPGGSYEQYF. The CDR3 coding sequence is TGTGCCAGCAGCCCGGGGGGGTCCTACGAGCAGTACTTC. Filled out from reference TRBV7-9 and TRBJ2-7, the complete variable domain reads DTGVSQNPRHKITKRGQNVTFRCDPISEHNRLYWYRQTLGQGPEFLTYFQNEAQLEKSRLLSDRFSAERPKGSFSTLEIQRTEQGDSAMYLCASSPGGSYEQYFGPGTRLTVT.

The chain combines TRBV7-2 with TRBJ1-2; TRBD1 matches at 9 bases. Germline V gives CDR1 SGHTA, CDR2 FQGNSA. J was trimmed by 4 bases and V by 5 bases; bases with no gene match: 14. This CDR3 has 17 amino acids. The CDR3 nucleotides are TGTGCCAGCAGCCTACGGACAGGGGCGGTGGTGTCCTATGGCTACACCTTC. Its protein product is CASSLRTGAVVSYGYTF. The whole variable domain, filled in from reference TRBV7-2 and TRBJ1-2, reads GAGVSQSPSNKVTEKGKDVELRCDPISGHTALYWYRQSLGQGLEFLIYFQGNSAPDKSGLPSDRFSAERTGGSVSTLTIQRTQQEDSAVYLCASSLRTGAVVSYGYTFGSGTRLTVV.

This chain links TRBV6-5 with TRBJ2-3; 9 bases agree with TRBD2. Trimming at V came to 0 bases and at J to 10 bases, leaving 5 bases not matched to a gene. Per the germline V gene, CDR1 is MNHEY and CDR2 is SVGAGI. The CDR3 has 14 residues. The CDR3 DNA follows: TGTGCCAGCAGTTACTCGGGCGGGGGGGAACCGCAGTATTTT. This sequence encodes CASSYSGGGEPQYF.

V is TRBV18 and J is TRBJ1-1, with D hard to call. There are 11 residues in the CDR3. Germline V gene sequence: CDR1 KGHSH, CDR2 LQKENI. The V gene lost 5 bases and the J gene lost 6 bases, with 7 bases spanning the gap. The CDR3 spells CASSFSAEAFF. The CDR3 nucleotides are TGTGCCAGCTCATTTTCGGCTGAAGCTTTCTTT.

The chain carries TRBV10-2 and TRBJ2-7; possibly TRBD1 or TRBD2 for D (5 bases each). CDR3 size: 16 residues. Trimming stripped 8 bases from V and 3 bases from J, with 23 bases between. Germline CDR1 WSHSY, CDR2 SAAADI. CDR3 coding DNA: TGCGCCAGCTCCCCACGAAAGACAGATCGGGACTACGAGCAGTACTTC. This translates into CASSPRKTDRDYEQYF.

The chain carries TRBV7-2 and TRBJ2-7, with TRBD1 matching over 7 bases. Germline values: CDR1 SGHTA, CDR2 FQGNSA. The CDR3 loop spans 16 amino acids. Germline trimming cut 0 bases from V and 2 bases from J; bases unmatched to any gene: 7. In DNA form, the CDR3 reads TGTGCCAGCAGCTTAGCCCGATACAGGGGCACCTACGAGCAGTACTTC. Protein sequence: CASSLARYRGTYEQYF.